This entry is about one T cell receptor beta chain. CDR1 and CDR2 (germline): GTSNPN, SVGIG (reference sequence). The CDR3 is 16 amino acids. Trimming left V 0 bases short and J 0 bases short, with 14 bases between. This sample stems from a study of control samples from healthy donors and cancer patients. Produced via immunoSEQ multiplex PCR; TCRdb's table is partial and in-frame only. The sample contains around 170,000 clones, around 88% of which appear only once. The chain employs TRBV30 and TRBJ1-2, with D perhaps TRBD1 (5 bases). The sequence derives from a young woman in good health. Sequenced material: blood. CDR3 protein: CAWSVRRTHTNYGYTF. As DNA, the CDR3 is TGTGCCTGGAGTGTACGGCGGACACATACTAACTATGGCTACACCTTC.